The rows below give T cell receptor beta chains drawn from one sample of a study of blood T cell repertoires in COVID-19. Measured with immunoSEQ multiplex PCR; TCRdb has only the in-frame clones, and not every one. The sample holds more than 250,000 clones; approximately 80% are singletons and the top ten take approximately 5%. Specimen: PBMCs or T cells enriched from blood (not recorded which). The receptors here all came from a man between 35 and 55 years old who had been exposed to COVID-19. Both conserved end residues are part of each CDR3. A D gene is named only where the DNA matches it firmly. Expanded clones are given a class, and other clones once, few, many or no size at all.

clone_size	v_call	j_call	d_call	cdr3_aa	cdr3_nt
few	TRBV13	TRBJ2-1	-	CASSNNYNEQFF	TGTGCCAGCAGCAACAACTACAATGAGCAGTTCTTC
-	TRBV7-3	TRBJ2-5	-	CASSSTGPKETQYF	TGTGCCAGCAGCTCCACAGGGCCTAAAGAGACCCAGTACTTC
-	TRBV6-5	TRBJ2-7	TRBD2	CASSDSGSLSYEQYF	TGTGCCAGCAGCGATAGCGGGAGTCTTTCATACGAGCAGTACTTC
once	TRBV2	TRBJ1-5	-	CASSIGQQNQPQHF	TGTGCCAGCAGTATAGGACAGCAGAATCAGCCCCAGCATTTT
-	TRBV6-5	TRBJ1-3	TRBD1	CASSQGALGNTIYF	TGTGCCAGCAGTCAGGGGGCGTTAGGAAACACCATATATTTT
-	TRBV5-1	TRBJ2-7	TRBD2	CASSLRRSSGSAYEQYF	TGCGCCAGCAGCTTGCGACGGTCTAGCGGGTCGGCCTACGAGCAGTACTTC
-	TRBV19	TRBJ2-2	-	CASSPRTGELFF	TGTGCCAGTAGTCCGCGCACCGGGGAGCTGTTTTTT
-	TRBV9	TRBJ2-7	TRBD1	CASSVVTLLPGQGSSRTLREQYF	TGTGCCAGCAGCGTAGTGACCCTTTTACCGGGACAGGGAAGCAGTAGGACCTTACGGGAGCAGTACTTC
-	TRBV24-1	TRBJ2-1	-	CATSDSGRKTYNEQFF	TGTGCCACCAGTGATTCAGGAAGAAAAACCTACAATGAGCAGTTCTTC
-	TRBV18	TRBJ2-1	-	CASSPKTGSNNEQFF	TGTGCCAGCTCACCGAAGACAGGTAGCAACAATGAGCAGTTCTTC
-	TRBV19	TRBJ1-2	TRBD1	CASSTGQGARGYTF	TGTGCCAGTAGTACCGGACAGGGGGCGCGTGGCTACACCTTC
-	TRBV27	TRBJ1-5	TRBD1	CASSLRGHQPQHF	TGTGCCAGCAGTCTCAGGGGGCATCAGCCCCAGCATTTT